This T cell receptor (beta chain) was sequenced during a study of human T cells and chemical hapten exposure. Overall study: Among samples, TCR yields varied mainly because of small differences in pooled library volume. Study-wide results and limits: Sensitization with DPC brought no change to TCRs above 1 in 1000 in frequency.

CDR1 and CDR2 (germline): SSHAT, FNYEAQ (reference sequence). This CDR3 contains 16 residues. Time point described: healthy volunteer bleed at 6 weeks. Sequencing started from total RNA isolated from unfractionated whole blood. The study used a library that attached unique molecular identifiers to individual cDNA molecules. In the study's own analysis: The median was roughly 95,000 TCRs per sample, ranging roughly 23,224 to 750,000. TCRdb re-called the RACE reads with MiXCR, one entry per CDR3 protein. The V and J calls follow TCRdb's processing rather than the paper's. The profile shows fewer than 50,000 distinct CDR3 sequences, approximately 4% of them singletons. This clonotype was observed at least ten times. The antigen is unknown. A junction end diverges from the germline sequence, so it may reflect a read error.

The origin of this receptor is a human donor in good health. Some clones in this sample may be carry-over from other donors' samples. The sample taken for sequencing was whole blood. V gene TRBV7-7 combines with J gene TRBJ2-1, with 12 bases matching TRBD2. The chain's CDR3 is CASSRLTSGSPNEQFF. The CDR3 nucleotides are TGTGCTAGCAGTCGCCTGACTAGCGGGAGCCCGAATGAGCAGTTCTTC.